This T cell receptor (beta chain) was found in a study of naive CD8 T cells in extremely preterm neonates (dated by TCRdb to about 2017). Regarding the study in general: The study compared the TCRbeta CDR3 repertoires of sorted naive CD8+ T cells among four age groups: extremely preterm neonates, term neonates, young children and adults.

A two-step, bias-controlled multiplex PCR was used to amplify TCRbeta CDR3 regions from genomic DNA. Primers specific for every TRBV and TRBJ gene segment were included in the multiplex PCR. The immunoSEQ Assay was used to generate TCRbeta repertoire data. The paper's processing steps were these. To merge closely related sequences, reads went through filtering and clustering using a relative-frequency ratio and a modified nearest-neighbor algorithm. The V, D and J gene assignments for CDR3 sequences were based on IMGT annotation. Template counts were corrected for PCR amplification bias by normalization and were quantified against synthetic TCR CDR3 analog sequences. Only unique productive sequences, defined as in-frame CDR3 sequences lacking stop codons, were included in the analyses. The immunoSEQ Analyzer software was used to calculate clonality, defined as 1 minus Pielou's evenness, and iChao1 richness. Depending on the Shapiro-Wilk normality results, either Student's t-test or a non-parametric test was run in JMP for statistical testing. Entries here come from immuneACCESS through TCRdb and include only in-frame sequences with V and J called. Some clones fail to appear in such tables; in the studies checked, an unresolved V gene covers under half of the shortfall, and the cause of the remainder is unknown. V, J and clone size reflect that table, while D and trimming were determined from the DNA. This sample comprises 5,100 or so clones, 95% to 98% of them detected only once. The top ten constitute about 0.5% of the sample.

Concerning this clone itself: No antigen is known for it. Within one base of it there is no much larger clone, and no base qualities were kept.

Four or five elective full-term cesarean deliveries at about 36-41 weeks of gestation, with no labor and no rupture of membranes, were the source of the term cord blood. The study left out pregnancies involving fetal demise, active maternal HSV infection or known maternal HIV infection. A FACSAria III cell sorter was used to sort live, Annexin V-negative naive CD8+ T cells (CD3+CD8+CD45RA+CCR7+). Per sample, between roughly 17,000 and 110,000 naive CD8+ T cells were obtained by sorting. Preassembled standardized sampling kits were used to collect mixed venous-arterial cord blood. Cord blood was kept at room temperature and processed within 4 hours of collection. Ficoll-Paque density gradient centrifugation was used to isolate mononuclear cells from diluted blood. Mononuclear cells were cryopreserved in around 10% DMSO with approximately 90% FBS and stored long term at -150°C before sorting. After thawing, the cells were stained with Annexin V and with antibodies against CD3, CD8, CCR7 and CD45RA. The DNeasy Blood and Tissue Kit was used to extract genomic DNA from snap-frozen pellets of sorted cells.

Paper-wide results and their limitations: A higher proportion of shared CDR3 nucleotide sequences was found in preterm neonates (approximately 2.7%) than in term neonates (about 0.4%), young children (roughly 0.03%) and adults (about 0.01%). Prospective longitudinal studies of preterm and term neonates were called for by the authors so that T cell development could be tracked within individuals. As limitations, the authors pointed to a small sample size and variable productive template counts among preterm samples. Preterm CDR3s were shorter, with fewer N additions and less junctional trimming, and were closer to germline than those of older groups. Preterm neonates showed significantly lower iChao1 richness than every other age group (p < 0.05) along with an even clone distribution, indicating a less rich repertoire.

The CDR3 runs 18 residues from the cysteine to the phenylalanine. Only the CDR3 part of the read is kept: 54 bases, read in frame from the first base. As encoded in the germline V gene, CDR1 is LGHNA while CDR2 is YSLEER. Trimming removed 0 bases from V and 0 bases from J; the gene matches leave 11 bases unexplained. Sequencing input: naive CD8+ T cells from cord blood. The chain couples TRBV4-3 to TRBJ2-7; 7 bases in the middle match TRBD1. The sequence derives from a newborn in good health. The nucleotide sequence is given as TGCGCCAGCAGCCAAGAATGGAGACAGGGAAGCCTCTCCTACGAGCAGTACTTC. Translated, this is CASSQEWRQGSLSYEQYF.